The 18 T cell receptor beta chains below come from one sample, sequenced in a study of radiotherapy plus CTLA-4 blockade in lung cancer. Data came from immunoSEQ multiplex PCR; TCRdb stores just in-frame clones and leaves some out. Of tens of thousands of clones listed, about 72% are singletons. Material: peripheral blood, obtained from a patient treated with radiotherapy plus ipilimumab. The receptors shown here come from a human donor with non-small cell lung cancer who had stable disease on radiotherapy plus ipilimumab.

The chain uses TRBV10-3 and TRBJ2-1, with 10 bases lining up with TRBD1. Germline V gene data show CDR1 as ENHRY and CDR2 as SYGVKD. The CDR3 is made up of 16 amino acids. Unmatched junction bases numbered 7, after V lost 0 bases and J lost 8 bases. Here the CDR3 DNA reads TGTGCCATCAGTGAGTCCCGGGACAGGGGCGCGGATGAGCAGTTCTTC. Protein sequence: CAISESRDRGADEQFF.

This CDR3 is CASSLGTGSSGYTF. The CDR3, as DNA: TGCGCCAGCAGCTTGGGTACAGGGTCCTCTGGCTACACCTTC. The chain links TRBV5-1 to TRBJ1-2; D is possibly TRBD1 (6 bases). The germline gives CDR1 SGHRS, CDR2 YFSETQ. The CDR3 runs 14 residues. Trimming stripped 0 bases from V and 7 bases from J, with 13 bases between.

V usage is TRBV5-5 and J usage is TRBJ2-7; TRBD1 agrees at 9 bases. V lost 2 bases, J lost 2 bases, and 5 bases stayed unmatched. This CDR3 is built from 15 residues. The germline V gene has CDR1 SGHKS and CDR2 YYEKEE (reference sequence). The CDR3 DNA reads TGTGCCAGCAGCTTAACAGGGGGCGCAACCTACGAGCAGTACGTC. Translation: CASSLTGGATYEQYV.

The rearrangement links TRBV27 to TRBJ1-3; D unresolved. Germline CDR1 reads MNHEY; CDR2 reads SMNVEV (reference sequence). The CDR3 length is 16 residues. V was cut by 4 bases and J by 4 bases, with 17 bases left in between. CDR3 nucleotides: TGTGCCAGCAGTTCTCGGGGTCCTGCTGGGGGAAACACCATATATTTT. Translation gives CASSSRGPAGGNTIYF.

The rearrangement joins TRBV4-2 to TRBJ1-1, with D unclear. This CDR3 is 14 amino acids long. The ends were cut back, 0 bases at V and 1 base at J, with 6 bases in the middle. CDR1 LGHNA and CDR2 YNFKEQ come from the germline V gene. DNA for the CDR3: TGTGCCAGCAGCCAAGATATGGGGAACACTGAAGCTTTCTTT. Translating gives CASSQDMGNTEAFF.

The chain has TRBV6-6 and TRBJ1-2; D is ambiguous. CDR1 and CDR2 from the germline V gene are MNHNY and SVGAGI (reference sequence). This CDR3 contains 14 residues. V gave up 4 bases and J gave up 1 base, with 10 bases separating them. The CDR3 loop is CASSSPAVNYGYTF. The DNA of the CDR3 is TGTGCCAGCAGTTCCCCTGCCGTTAACTATGGCTACACCTTC.

This sequence joins TRBV5-1 and TRBJ2-4; possible D gene TRBD2, 5 bases. The ends were cut back, 2 bases at V and 0 bases at J, with 12 bases in the middle. The CDR3 consists of 16 residues. From germline, CDR1 is SGHRS and CDR2 YFSETQ. CDR3 in DNA: TGCGCCAGCAGCTTCGAGGGCCCTGGAGCCAAAAACATTCAGTACTTC. Translating it yields CASSFEGPGAKNIQYF.

This chain links TRBV19 with TRBJ2-1, with D possibly TRBD2 on 6 matching bases. Trimming cost V 6 bases and J 8 bases, with 14 bases left between them. The CDR3 length is 13 residues. Germline V lookup: CDR1 LNHDA, CDR2 SQIVND (reference sequence). In nucleotides, the CDR3 is TGTGCCAGTAGACCGCTAGGGGAGGATGAGCAGTTCTTC. It specifies CASRPLGEDEQFF.

The chain employs TRBV4-3 and TRBJ2-7; perhaps D is TRBD1 or TRBD2 (6 bases each). The CDR3 is 17 residues long. With 0 bases removed from V and 2 bases from J, the gap between germline ends came to 17 bases. CDR1 LGHNA and CDR2 YSLEER come from the germline V gene. The CDR3 sequence is CASSQERGAQRTYEQYF. In DNA, the CDR3 is TGCGCCAGCAGCCAAGAGAGGGGGGCACAGAGAACCTACGAGCAGTACTTC.

The chain is built from TRBV6-1 and TRBJ2-1, with 10 positions matching TRBD1. J gave up 6 bases and V 6 bases, and 5 bases lay outside the gene matches. Per germline, CDR1 MNHNS and CDR2 SASEGT. CDR3 length: 14 residues. The CDR3 nucleotides are TGTGCCAGCAGGAGACAGGGGGCGCGCAATGAGCAGTTCTTC. Protein product: CASRRQGARNEQFF.

This clone was recorded a few times. The chain recombines TRBV19 with TRBJ1-5; possible D gene TRBD1, 5 bases. The germline CDR1 and CDR2 sequences are LNHDA and SQIVND (reference sequence). Trimming shortened V by 3 bases and J by 7 bases, and 13 bases separated the two germline ends. This CDR3 contains 14 residues. The CDR3 here is CASSIGPQGQPQHF. CDR3 coding DNA: TGTGCCAGTAGTATTGGGCCCCAGGGACAGCCCCAGCATTTT.

This clone was seen more than once but under ten times. V and J are TRBV5-1 and TRBJ1-6, with a tentative D call TRBD1 (6 bases). CDR3 length equals 15 residues. Looked up from germline, CDR1 is SGHRS and CDR2 is YFSETQ. V was pared by 1 base and J by 7 bases, with 12 bases between. The CDR3 here is CASSLYGQPNSPLHF. CDR3 nucleotide sequence: TGCGCCAGCAGCTTGTACGGACAGCCAAATTCACCCCTCCACTTT.

The chain has TRBV9 and TRBJ2-3; 8 positions match TRBD2. Germline lookup yields CDR1 SGDLS and CDR2 YYNGEE. The CDR3 runs 17 residues. The ends lost 4 bases at V and 1 base at J; junction bases unmatched: 11. CDR3: CASSPRTGGLGTDTQYF. In DNA form, the CDR3 reads TGTGCCAGCAGCCCCCGAACGGGGGGGCTTGGCACAGATACGCAGTATTTT. Complete variable domain (other parts from reference TRBV9 and TRBJ2-3): DSGVTQTPKHLITATGQRVTLRCSPRSGDLSVYWYQQSLDQGLQFLIQYYNGEERAKGNILERFSAQQFPDLHSELNLSSLELGDSALYFCASSPRTGGLGTDTQYFGPGTRLTVL.

The rearrangement uses TRBV7-9 and TRBJ1-1; D perhaps matches TRBD1 (5 bases). The CDR3 extends over 14 amino acids. V was shortened by 2 bases and J by 6 bases, with 13 bases between the two germline ends. Germline loops: CDR1 SEHNR, CDR2 FQNEAQ (reference sequence). Written as DNA, the CDR3 is TGTGCCAGCAGCTTACCAGTAGGGGACGCTGAAGCTTTCTTT. This translates into CASSLPVGDAEAFF.

Judged by abundance, this clone is medium-sized. V and J are TRBV5-6 and TRBJ2-7, with D tentatively TRBD1 or TRBD2 (5 bases each). This CDR3 is built from 15 residues. The V end was cut by 0 bases, the J end by 10 bases, with 20 bases between. Germline lookup yields CDR1 SGHDT and CDR2 YYEEEE. The CDR3 DNA reads TGTGCCAGCAGCTTGGAACAGGTCCCCCGAGGGGAACAGTACTTC. Protein sequence: CASSLEQVPRGEQYF.

The genes are TRBV6-1 and TRBJ1-2; the D gene is possibly TRBD1 (6 bases). The CDR3 is 15 residues long. V lost 2 bases and J 4 bases, leaving 14 bases between the germline ends. Germline V lookup: CDR1 MNHNS, CDR2 SASEGT. The CDR3 region is CASSESDGTIYGYTF. The CDR3 DNA sequence: TGTGCCAGCAGTGAATCGGACGGGACAATCTATGGCTACACCTTC.

CDR3: CASSLGTGRKSSYNSPLHF. The CDR3 coding sequence is TGTGCCAGCAGCTTAGGAACAGGGAGAAAGAGCTCCTATAATTCACCCCTCCACTTT. V and J are TRBV7-9 and TRBJ1-6; D is possibly TRBD1 (6 bases). The CDR3 loop spans 19 amino acids. Germline V lookup: CDR1 SEHNR, CDR2 FQNEAQ (reference sequence). Trimming shortened V by 1 base and J by 0 bases, and 16 bases separated the two germline ends.

The J gene is TRBJ2-1, the V gene TRBV6-1; either TRBD1 or TRBD2 may fit D (5 bases each). CDR1 and CDR2 (germline): MNHNS, SASEGT. V lost 2 bases and J 4 bases, leaving 18 bases between the germline ends. This CDR3 is 17 amino acids long. CDR3 nucleotides: TGTGCCAGCAGTGAATCGGCCATCGGGGCAACATACAATGAGCAGTTCTTC. Its translation is CASSESAIGATYNEQFF.